Presented here are 2 T cell receptor beta chains from one specimen sequenced in a study of T cell responses to AZD1222 COVID-19 vaccine. The protocol was immunoSEQ multiplex PCR, while the TCRdb copy is restricted to in-frame clones and leaves out a portion. The sample includes 40,000 to 45,000 clones, over 80% of them seen just once. Sequenced here: peripheral blood, sampled on day 0 of AZD1222 vaccination. Every receptor here comes from an adult in good health.

J is TRBJ2-3 and V is TRBV24-1, with TRBD2 matching 16 bases. The CDR3 length is 19 residues. Per germline, CDR1 KGHDR and CDR2 SFDVKD. The ends lost 5 bases at V and 1 base at J; junction bases unmatched: 8. In DNA, the CDR3 is TGTGCCACCAGTGGACCGGGACTAGCGGGGGGGCTAGGCACAGATACGCAGTATTTT. Its protein is CATSGPGLAGGLGTDTQYF.

The chain joins TRBV10-3 to TRBJ2-4, with TRBD2 identical over 15 bases. Germline assignment: CDR1 ENHRY and CDR2 SYGVKD. This CDR3 region has 17 residues. The V and J ends lost 3 bases and 7 bases, in that order; junction bases with no gene match: 7. CDR3 sequence (DNA): TGTGCCATCAGTGACGGACTAGCGGGAGGGGGAGGGAACATTCAGTACTTC. Encoded protein: CAISDGLAGGGGNIQYF.